This T cell receptor (beta chain) was recovered during a study of CD8 T cells in Susac syndrome. Findings and caveats of the study: The study recognized that its TCR sequencing and HLA analysis covered a relatively small number of individuals.

J gave up 6 bases and V 5 bases, and 8 bases lay outside the gene matches. Germline V gives CDR1 MDHEN, CDR2 SYDVKM. The CDR3 totals 15 residues. On this clonotype itself: Its antigen is not known.

Sequencing of TCR beta was performed on blood CD8+ T cells and on blood CD4+ T cells. About 0.5 to 1 ug RNA was reverse transcribed with random hexamers. The amplification used immunoSEQ multiplex PCR on TCR beta CDR3; it spanned 54 Vbeta and 13 Jbeta. MiXCR was run by TCRdb on the immunoSEQ multiplex PCR reads, yielding one entry per CDR3 protein. The table records roughly 150,000 distinct CDR3 sequences, roughly 95% of them present only once. This rearrangement joins TRBV28 to TRBJ1-4; TRBD1 matches at 8 bases. The receptor was isolated from a human donor with multiple sclerosis. Sequenced input: CD4+ T cells from PBMCs. The CDR3 is CASSPQGVGDEKLFF. CDR3 nucleotide sequence: TGTGCCAGCAGTCCACAGGGGGTAGGAGATGAAAAACTGTTTTTT.